The TCR beta chain under discussion was sequenced for a study of PD-1 blockade in mismatch repair-deficient tumors. Study in general: Patients had fewer than 15 mismatch repair-deficient cancer types and were previously treated and progressing. Whole-study results and caveats: Tumor-resident clones, often absent from pretreatment blood, expanded after pembrolizumab and then contracted.

Germline values: CDR1 MNHEY, CDR2 SMNVEV (reference sequence). The CDR3 runs to 17 residues. Trimming removed 4 bases from V and 2 bases from J; junction bases left unmatched: 11. All patients were mismatch repair deficient, assessed by either PCR or immunohistochemistry. The TCR-sequenced patients were a few responders to pembrolizumab. Clones were read by immunoSEQ multiplex PCR, and TCRdb kept only the in-frame ones, dropping some. The profile shows some 120,000 clones, around 87% of them singletons. As concerns this clone: Antigen specificity is unknown.

Source: peripheral blood, taken 44 weeks after starting pembrolizumab. The chain recombines TRBV27 with TRBJ1-5; 7 bases agree with TRBD1. The source is an adult with mismatch repair-deficient cancer. The CDR3 here is CASSSGTVQRGNQPQHF. The CDR3 nucleotides are TGTGCCAGCAGTTCCGGGACAGTTCAAAGGGGCAATCAGCCCCAGCATTTT.